The entry below describes one T cell receptor (beta chain). No antigen is known for it. The trim removed 1 base at V and 3 bases at J, leaving 0 bases unmatched. The CDR3 is 14 residues long. In germline, CDR1 is SGHRS, CDR2 YFSETQ. The data originate from a study of cytomegalovirus exposure and HLA in healthy donors. General study points: In a later analysis, CMV-associated beta chains were mostly HLA-associated, it appeared.

PCR employed 60 Vbeta and 13 Jbeta primers. Clones were sequenced by immunoSEQ multiplex PCR, and TCRdb holds only the in-frame ones, with some missing. The sample consists of roughly 120,000 clones, 50% to 70% of them appearing once. J is TRBJ2-5 and V is TRBV5-1; 10 bases fit TRBD2. Sequencing was performed on PBMCs. This sequence was found in a woman between 40 and 55 years old in good health and CMV-seropositive. In nucleotides, the CDR3 is TGCGCCAGCAGCTTGACTAGCGGGAAAGAGACCCAGTACTTC. Translated, it gives CASSLTSGKETQYF.